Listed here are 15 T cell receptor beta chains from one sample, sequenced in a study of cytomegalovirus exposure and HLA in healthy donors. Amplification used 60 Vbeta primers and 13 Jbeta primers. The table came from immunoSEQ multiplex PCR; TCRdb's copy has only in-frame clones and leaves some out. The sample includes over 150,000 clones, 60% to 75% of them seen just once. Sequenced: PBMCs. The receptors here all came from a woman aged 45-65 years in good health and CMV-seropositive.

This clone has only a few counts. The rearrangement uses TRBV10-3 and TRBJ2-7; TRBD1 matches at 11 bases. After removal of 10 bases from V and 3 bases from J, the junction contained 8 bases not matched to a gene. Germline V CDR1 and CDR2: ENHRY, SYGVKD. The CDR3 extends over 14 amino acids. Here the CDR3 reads CATEPGTGGYEQYF. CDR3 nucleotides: TGTGCCACCGAGCCCGGGACAGGGGGCTACGAGCAGTACTTC.

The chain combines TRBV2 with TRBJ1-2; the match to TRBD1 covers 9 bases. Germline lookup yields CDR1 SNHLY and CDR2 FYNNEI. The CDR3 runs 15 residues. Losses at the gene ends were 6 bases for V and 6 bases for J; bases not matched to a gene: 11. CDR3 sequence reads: CASRGTGGPINGYTF. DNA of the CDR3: TGTGCCAGCAGGGGAACAGGGGGCCCAATCAATGGCTACACCTTC.

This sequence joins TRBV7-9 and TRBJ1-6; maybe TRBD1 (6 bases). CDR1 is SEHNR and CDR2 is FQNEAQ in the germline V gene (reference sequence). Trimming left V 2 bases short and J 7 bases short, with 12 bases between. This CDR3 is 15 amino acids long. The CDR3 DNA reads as TGTGCCAGCAGCTTACAAGGGGGAAAGAATTCACCCCTCCACTTT. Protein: CASSLQGGKNSPLHF. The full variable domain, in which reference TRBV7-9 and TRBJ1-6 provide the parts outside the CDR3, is DTGVSQNPRHKITKRGQNVTFRCDPISEHNRLYWYRQTLGQGPEFLTYFQNEAQLEKSRLLSDRFSAERPKGSFSTLEIQRTEQGDSAMYLCASSLQGGKNSPLHFGNGTRLTVT.

The CDR3 protein is CASSVAAGGTYNEQFF. The CDR3 DNA reads as TGTGCCAGCAGTGTGGCAGCGGGGGGGACCTACAATGAGCAGTTCTTC. This chain joins TRBV6-4 and TRBJ2-1; 10 nucleotides align to TRBD2. The CDR3 totals 16 residues. The germline V gene encodes CDR1 MRHNA and CDR2 SNTAGT. The J segment lost 2 bases and the V segment lost 4 bases, leaving 5 bases of the junction unmatched.

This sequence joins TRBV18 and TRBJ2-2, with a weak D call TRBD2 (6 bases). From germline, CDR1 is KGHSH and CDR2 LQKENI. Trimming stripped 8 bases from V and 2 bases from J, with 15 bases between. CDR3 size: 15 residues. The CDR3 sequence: CASPAYGTNTGELFF. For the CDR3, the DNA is TGTGCCAGCCCCGCGTACGGGACTAACACCGGGGAGCTGTTTTTT.

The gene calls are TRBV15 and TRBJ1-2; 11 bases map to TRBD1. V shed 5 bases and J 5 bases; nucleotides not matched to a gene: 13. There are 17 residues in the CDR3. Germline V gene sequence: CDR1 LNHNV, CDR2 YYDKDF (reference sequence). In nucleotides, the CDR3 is TGTGCCACCAGCGGCTGGACAGGGGGCAGAGGATATTATGGCTACACCTTC. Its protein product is CATSGWTGGRGYYGYTF. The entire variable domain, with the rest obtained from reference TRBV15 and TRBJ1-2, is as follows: DAMVIQNPRYQVTQFGKPVTLSCSQTLNHNVMYWYQQKSSQAPKLLFHYYDKDFNNEADTPDNFQSRRPNTSFCFLDIRSPGLGDTAMYLCATSGWTGGRGYYGYTFGSGTRLTVV.

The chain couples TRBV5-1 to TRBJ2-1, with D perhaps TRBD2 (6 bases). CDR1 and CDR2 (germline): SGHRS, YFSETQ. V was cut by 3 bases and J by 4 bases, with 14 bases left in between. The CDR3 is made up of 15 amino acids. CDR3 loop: CASSSGTRVYNEQFF. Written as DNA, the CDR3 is TGCGCCAGCAGCTCCGGGACTCGGGTGTACAATGAGCAGTTCTTC.

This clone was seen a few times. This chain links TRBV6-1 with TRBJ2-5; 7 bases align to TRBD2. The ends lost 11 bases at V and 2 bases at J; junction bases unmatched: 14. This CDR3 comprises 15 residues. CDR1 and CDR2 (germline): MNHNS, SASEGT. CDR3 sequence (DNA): TGTGCCGCCTCAGCCGTGGGACTACCGCAAGAGACCCAGTACTTC. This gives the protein CAASAVGLPQETQYF.

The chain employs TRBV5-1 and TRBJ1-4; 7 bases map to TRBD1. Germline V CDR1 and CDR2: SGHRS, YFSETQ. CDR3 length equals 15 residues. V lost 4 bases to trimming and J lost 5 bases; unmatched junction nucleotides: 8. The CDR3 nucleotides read TGCGCCAGCAGCCTGGGCGACAGGGAAAATGAAAAACTGTTTTTT. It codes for CASSLGDRENEKLFF. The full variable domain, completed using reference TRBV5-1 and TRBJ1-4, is KAGVTQTPRYLIKTRGQQVTLSCSPISGHRSVSWYQQTPGQGLQFLFEYFSETQRNKGNFPGRFSGRQFSNSRSEMNVSTLELGDSALYLCASSLGDRENEKLFFGSGTQLSVL.

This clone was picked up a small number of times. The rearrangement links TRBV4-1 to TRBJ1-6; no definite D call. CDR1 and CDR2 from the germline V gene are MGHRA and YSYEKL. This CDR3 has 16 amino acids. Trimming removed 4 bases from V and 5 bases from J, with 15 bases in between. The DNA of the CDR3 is TGCGCCAGCAGCCTTTCAACGGGGATGGATAATTCACCCCTCCACTTT. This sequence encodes CASSLSTGMDNSPLHF.

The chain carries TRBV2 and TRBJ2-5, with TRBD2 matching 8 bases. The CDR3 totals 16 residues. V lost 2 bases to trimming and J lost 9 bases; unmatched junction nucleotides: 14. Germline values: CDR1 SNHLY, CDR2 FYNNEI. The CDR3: CASSELLLAARGAQYF. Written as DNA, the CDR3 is TGTGCCAGCAGTGAATTGCTACTAGCGGCCCGGGGGGCCCAGTACTTC.

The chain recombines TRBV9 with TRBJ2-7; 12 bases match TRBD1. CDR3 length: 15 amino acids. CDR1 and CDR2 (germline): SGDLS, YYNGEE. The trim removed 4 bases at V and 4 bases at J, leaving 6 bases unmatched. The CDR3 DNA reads TGTGCCAGCAGCCGGCGGGGACAGGGGGCGTACGAGCAGTACTTC. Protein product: CASSRRGQGAYEQYF.

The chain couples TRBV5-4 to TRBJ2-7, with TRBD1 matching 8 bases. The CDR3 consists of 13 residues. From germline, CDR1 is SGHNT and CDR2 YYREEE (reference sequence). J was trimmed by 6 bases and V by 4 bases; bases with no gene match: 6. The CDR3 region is CASSETGAGEQYF. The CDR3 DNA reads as TGTGCCAGCAGCGAGACAGGGGCCGGCGAGCAGTACTTC.

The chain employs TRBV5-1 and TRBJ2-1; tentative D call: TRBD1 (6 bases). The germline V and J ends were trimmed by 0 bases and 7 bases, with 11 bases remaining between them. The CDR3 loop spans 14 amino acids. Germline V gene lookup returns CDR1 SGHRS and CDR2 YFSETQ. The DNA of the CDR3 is TGCGCCAGCAGCTTGGGTACAGGGTCGAATGAGCAGTTCTTC. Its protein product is CASSLGTGSNEQFF. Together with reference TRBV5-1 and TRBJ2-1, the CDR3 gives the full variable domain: KAGVTQTPRYLIKTRGQQVTLSCSPISGHRSVSWYQQTPGQGLQFLFEYFSETQRNKGNFPGRFSGRQFSNSRSEMNVSTLELGDSALYLCASSLGTGSNEQFFGPGTRLTVL.

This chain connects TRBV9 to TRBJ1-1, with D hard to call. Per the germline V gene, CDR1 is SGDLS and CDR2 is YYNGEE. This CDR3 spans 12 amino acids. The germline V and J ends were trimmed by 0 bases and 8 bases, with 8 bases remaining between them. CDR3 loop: CASSVDGREAFF. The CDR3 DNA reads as TGTGCCAGCAGCGTAGATGGTAGAGAAGCTTTCTTT.